The 24 T cell receptor beta chains in this list originate from one sample, sequenced in a study of cytomegalovirus exposure and HLA in healthy donors. 60 Vbeta and 13 Jbeta primers were used in PCR. Repertoires were generated with immunoSEQ multiplex PCR, while TCRdb's copy carries only in-frame clones and drops some. The sample has roughly 200,000 clones. Sequences were obtained from PBMCs. All receptors come from a man aged 25-40 years in good health and CMV-seronegative.

The rearrangement uses TRBV18 and TRBJ2-2; the match to TRBD2 covers 7 bases. The trim removed 2 bases at V and 3 bases at J, leaving 3 bases unmatched. From germline, CDR1 is KGHSH and CDR2 LQKENI. This CDR3 comprises 15 residues. This chain's CDR3 is CASSPVLADTGELFF. Written as DNA, the CDR3 is TGTGCCAGCTCACCAGTCCTAGCGGACACCGGGGAGCTGTTTTTT.

The J gene is TRBJ1-2, the V gene TRBV11-2; D is ambiguous. The CDR3 is 12 amino acids. Between the trimmed V and J ends, which lost 4 bases and 6 bases, there was a span of 9 bases. CDR1 and CDR2 (germline): SGHAT, FQNNGV. Written as DNA, the CDR3 is TGTGCCAGCAGCTCAGGCGGGAATGGCTACACCTTC. It is translated as CASSSGGNGYTF.

The CDR3 loop reads CAGGWGGENEKLFF. Written as DNA, the CDR3 is TGCGCCGGTGGGTGGGGGGGAGAAAATGAAAAACTGTTTTTT. The chain has TRBV23-1 and TRBJ1-4; possible D gene TRBD1, 5 bases. TRBV23-1 is known as an ORF, though its function is uncertain. V lost 11 bases to trimming and J lost 5 bases, with 18 bases between them. The CDR3 spans 14 residues.

As concerns this clone: A read error may produce the germline difference seen at one junction end. This specimen includes other DNA sequences encoding the same CDR3. The chain combines TRBV11-3 with TRBJ1-1; TRBD1 aligns across 10 bases. Germline V lookup: CDR1 SGHNT, CDR2 YENEEA. The CDR3 is made up of 14 amino acids. The CDR3 region has the DNA TGTGCCAGCACTCACCGGGACAGGGGAACTGAGGCTTTCTTT. Translated: CASTHRDRGTEAFF.

The V and J genes are TRBV11-3 and TRBJ1-1; TRBD1 is a possible D gene (5 bases). The CDR3 length is 15 residues. The germline gives CDR1 SGHNT, CDR2 YENEEA. V was clipped by 4 bases and J by 5 bases, with 17 bases between them. CDR3 sequence reads: CASSSPYWGRTEAFF. The CDR3 bases are TGTGCCAGCAGCTCCCCCTATTGGGGGAGGACTGAAGCTTTCTTT.

The V call is TRBV13, the J call TRBJ2-7; 7 bases are a match to TRBD2. This CDR3 comprises 14 residues. Germline CDR1 PRHDT, CDR2 FYEKMQ (reference sequence). With 5 bases clipped from V and 3 bases from J, the junction kept 7 bases outside the gene matches. CDR3 sequence reads: CASSRTGGDYEQYF. The CDR3 region has the DNA TGTGCCAGCAGCCGCACTGGGGGGGACTACGAGCAGTACTTC.

The chain has TRBV7-9 and TRBJ2-7; D unresolved. The V gene's germline CDR1 is SEHNR and CDR2 FQNEAQ (reference sequence). Trimming took 6 bases from V and 0 from J, leaving 9 bases between them. The CDR3 sequence is 13 residues long. In DNA form, the CDR3 reads TGTGCCAGCAGAGTCCTAAGCTCCTACGAGCAGTACTTC. Residues: CASRVLSSYEQYF.

The chain couples TRBV10-2 to TRBJ2-5; 7 bases fit TRBD1. Germline V gives CDR1 WSHSY, CDR2 SAAADI. Losses at the gene ends were 5 bases for V and 4 bases for J; bases not matched to a gene: 10. The CDR3 has 15 residues. The CDR3 reads CASSRTGQVGETQYF. Written as DNA, the CDR3 is TGCGCCAGCAGTCGGACAGGTCAAGTCGGAGAGACCCAGTACTTC.

The chain uses TRBV5-1 and TRBJ2-7; 11 nucleotides match TRBD1. Germline V gives CDR1 SGHRS, CDR2 YFSETQ. The V gene end was trimmed by 2 bases and the J gene end by 3 bases; junction bases not matched to a gene: 4. CDR3 length: 15 amino acids. CDR3 region: CASSFGTGGFYEQYF. The CDR3 nucleotides read TGCGCCAGCAGCTTCGGGACAGGGGGTTTCTACGAGCAGTACTTC.

Here the CDR3 DNA reads TGTGCCAGCAGCTTAGGGACAACCGACACTGAAGCTTTCTTT. Residues: CASSLGTTDTEAFF. The J gene is TRBJ1-1, the V gene TRBV7-9; perhaps TRBD1 as D (5 bases). Germline values: CDR1 SEHNR, CDR2 FQNEAQ (reference sequence). The V end was cut by 1 base, the J end by 3 bases, with 9 bases between. The CDR3 extends over 14 amino acids.

This chain links TRBV5-1 with TRBJ1-5; 9 bases match TRBD1. The germline CDR1 and CDR2 sequences are SGHRS and YFSETQ. This CDR3 region has 14 residues. The V segment lost 5 bases and the J segment 9 bases; nucleotides outside the gene matches: 9. The CDR3 sequence: CASRMGQGRGPQHF. The CDR3 nucleotides are TGCGCCAGCAGGATGGGACAGGGTCGGGGGCCCCAGCATTTT.

The chain employs TRBV2 and TRBJ1-1; no definite D call. Germline V gives CDR1 SNHLY, CDR2 FYNNEI. CDR3 size: 10 residues. The V and J ends lost 6 bases and 7 bases respectively, with 6 bases between them. CDR3 bases: TGTGCCAGCAGACGGTATGAAGCTTTCTTT. Translating gives CASRRYEAFF.

The chain has TRBV6-5 and TRBJ2-5, with a tentative D call TRBD1 (6 bases). The DNA end lines up better with TRBJ2-7; the J call may be wrong. Germline V gene sequence: CDR1 MNHEY, CDR2 SVGAGI. The CDR3 runs 13 residues. The CDR3 bases are TGTGCCAGCGGACAGCTTAGCTCCTACGAGCAGTACTTC. This encodes CASGQLSSYEQYF.

J is TRBJ1-2 and V is TRBV6-4; unclear D gene. CDR1 MRHNA and CDR2 SNTAGT come from the germline V gene. This CDR3 has 14 amino acids. V lost 5 bases and J 2 bases, leaving 12 bases between the germline ends. DNA of the CDR3: TGTGCCAGCAGTTCCCAAGCCGGGAACTATGGCTACACCTTC. It yields the protein CASSSQAGNYGYTF.

The chain employs TRBV28 and TRBJ1-3, with 7 positions matching TRBD1. V shed 1 base, J shed 3 bases, and the junction held 6 bases outside the gene matches. Germline loops: CDR1 MDHEN, CDR2 SYDVKM. This CDR3 region has 16 residues. The CDR3 coding sequence is TGTGCCAGCAGTTTATTAGAGGGGGCGAGTGGAAACACCATATATTTT. This codes for CASSLLEGASGNTIYF. Full variable domain (remainder filled in from reference TRBV28 and TRBJ1-3): DVKVTQSSRYLVKRTGEKVFLECVQDMDHENMFWYRQDPGLGLRLIYFSYDVKMKEKGDIPEGYSVSREKKERFSLILESASTNQTSMYLCASSLLEGASGNTIYFGEGSWLTVV.

This chain joins TRBV7-3 and TRBJ2-3, with TRBD2 matching over 9 bases. The junction had 5 bases not matched to a gene; V was cut back by 2 bases and J by 5 bases. Germline lookup yields CDR1 SGHTA and CDR2 FQGTGA. The CDR3 consists of 15 residues. CDR3 sequence: CASSLAGGWGDTQYF. CDR3 sequence (DNA): TGTGCCAGCAGCTTAGCGGGAGGGTGGGGAGATACGCAGTATTTT.

The chain combines TRBV11-3 with TRBJ2-2; 7 bases are a match to TRBD2. CDR1 is SGHNT, CDR2 YENEEA, per germline. This CDR3 region has 14 residues. V lost 6 bases, J lost 2 bases, and 3 bases stayed unmatched. The CDR3 nucleotides are TGTGCCAGCAGAGCGGGGTCTAACACCGGGGAGCTGTTTTTT. Encoded protein: CASRAGSNTGELFF.

The chain carries TRBV11-2 and TRBJ1-6; TRBD1 agrees at 9 bases. This CDR3 is 16 amino acids long. V shed 5 bases and J 9 bases; nucleotides not matched to a gene: 11. The germline V gene encodes CDR1 SGHAT and CDR2 FQNNGV. The CDR3 region is CASSLGGTGQSSPLHF. CDR3 coding DNA: TGTGCCAGCAGCCTAGGGGGGACAGGGCAAAGTTCACCCCTCCACTTT.

V usage is TRBV4-2 and J usage is TRBJ2-5; D uncertain. The CDR3 has 14 residues. Per the germline V gene, CDR1 is LGHNA and CDR2 is YNFKEQ. Trimming pared 0 bases from V and 1 base from J, leaving 6 bases between. This CDR3 reads CASSQENSQETQYF. The CDR3 DNA sequence: TGTGCCAGCAGCCAAGAGAACAGCCAAGAGACCCAGTACTTC.

This chain uses TRBV10-1 with TRBJ2-1; TRBD2 matches 13 bases. CDR3 size: 13 residues. The trim removed 7 bases at V and 8 bases at J, leaving 2 bases unmatched. CDR1 and CDR2 from the germline V gene are WNHNN and SYGVQD (reference sequence). CDR3 protein: CASKGTSGDEQFF. The CDR3 DNA reads TGCGCCAGCAAAGGGACTAGCGGGGATGAGCAGTTCTTC.

The rearrangement uses TRBV5-4 and TRBJ2-7; tentatively, D is TRBD1 (5 bases). Germline CDR1 reads SGHNT; CDR2 reads YYREEE (reference sequence). V gave up 4 bases and J gave up 2 bases, with 13 bases separating them. This CDR3 is 14 amino acids long. The CDR3: CASSAQGVAYEQYF. CDR3 nucleotides: TGTGCCAGCAGCGCCCAAGGGGTTGCCTACGAGCAGTACTTC.

J is TRBJ2-1 and V is TRBV16, with D tentatively TRBD1 (6 bases). CDR1 is KGHSY and CDR2 is FQNENV in the germline V gene. This CDR3 comprises 14 residues. Trimming stripped 5 bases from V and 8 bases from J, with 16 bases between. The CDR3 is CASSSQGPNYEQFF. The CDR3 nucleotides read TGTGCCAGCAGCTCACAGGGTCCGAATTATGAGCAGTTCTTC.

The J gene is TRBJ2-3, the V gene TRBV5-4; TRBD1 agrees at 12 bases. Germline V gene sequence: CDR1 SGHNT, CDR2 YYREEE (reference sequence). V shed 3 bases and J 0 bases; nucleotides not matched to a gene: 8. The CDR3 runs to 18 residues. CDR3 nucleotides: TGTGCCAGCAGCTGGGGGACAGGGGGCTCCCTAAGCACAGATACGCAGTATTTT. It translates to CASSWGTGGSLSTDTQYF.

The V and J genes are TRBV10-3 and TRBJ1-5, with D perhaps matching TRBD1 (5 bases). Germline assignment: CDR1 ENHRY and CDR2 SYGVKD. The CDR3 has 12 residues. V was clipped by 2 bases and J by 15 bases, with 14 bases between them. CDR3 in DNA: TGTGCCATCAGTGAGGGAGAAGGACATGTGCATTTT. It codes for CAISEGEGHVHF.